Detailed here is one TCR beta chain. The entry originates in a study of CD8 T cells in Susac syndrome. The CDR3 covers 15 residues. V lost 8 bases, J lost 4 bases, and 12 bases stayed unmatched. An input of about 0.5 to 1 ug of RNA was subjected to reverse transcription using random hexamers. TCRdb ran MiXCR on the immunoSEQ multiplex PCR reads and lists one entry per CDR3 protein. Of more than 150,000 distinct CDR3 sequences in the sample, around 95% were seen once. The rearrangement joins TRBV12-3 or TRBV12-4 to TRBJ1-2; 8 bases line up with TRBD1. The source material was CD4+ T cells from PBMCs. The clonotype was recovered from a human donor with Susac syndrome. The CDR3 here is CASDLSGGRGYGYTF. The CDR3 region has the DNA TGTGCCAGCGACCTATCAGGGGGCCGGGGCTATGGCTACACCTTC.